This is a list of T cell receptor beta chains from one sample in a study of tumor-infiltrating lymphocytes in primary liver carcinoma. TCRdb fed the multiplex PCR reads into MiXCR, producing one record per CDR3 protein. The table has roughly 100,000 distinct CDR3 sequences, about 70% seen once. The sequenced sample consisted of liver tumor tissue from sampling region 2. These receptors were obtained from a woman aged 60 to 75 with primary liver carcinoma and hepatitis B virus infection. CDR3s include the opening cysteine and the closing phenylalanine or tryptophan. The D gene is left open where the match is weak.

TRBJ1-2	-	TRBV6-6	CTNSHGPRDGYGYTF
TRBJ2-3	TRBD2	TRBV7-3	CASSLFGGATDTQYF
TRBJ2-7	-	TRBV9	CASSAARQPYEQYF
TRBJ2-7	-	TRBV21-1	CASRWGCEQYF
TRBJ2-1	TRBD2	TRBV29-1	CSLNPSGDYNEQFF
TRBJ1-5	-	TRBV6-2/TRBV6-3	CASSYSGRDNQPQHF
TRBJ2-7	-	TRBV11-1	CASSWGGMRTYEQYF
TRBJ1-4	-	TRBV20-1	CSASPQGDSREKLFF
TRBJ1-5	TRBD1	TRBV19	CASSFRQGGNQPQHF
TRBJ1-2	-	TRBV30	CAWSDVRHAKGYTF
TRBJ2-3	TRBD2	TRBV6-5	CASRLTCGSYLSTDTQYF
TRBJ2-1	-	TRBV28	CASSLEGPEFF
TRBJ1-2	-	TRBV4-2	CASSQEQSSSYGYTF
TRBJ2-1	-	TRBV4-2	CASSQDRGDRITFF
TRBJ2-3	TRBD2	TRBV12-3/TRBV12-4	CASSPLAGLGTDTQYF